What follows are 19 T cell receptor beta chains derived from one specimen sequenced in a study of T cell clones after liver transplantation. TCRdb's table, derived via immunoSEQ multiplex PCR, lists solely in-frame clones and lacks some. This table has around 76,000 clones, 80% appearing once. The specimen comprised CD4+ T cells from blood, sampled 12 months after liver transplant. The origin of the receptors is a human patient who received a liver transplant. Among the T cells, some may be from the graft donor.

The J gene is TRBJ2-7, the V gene TRBV6-5; 7 bases match TRBD2. The CDR3 consists of 15 residues. Germline values: CDR1 MNHEY, CDR2 SVGAGI. Losses at the gene ends were 4 bases for V and 0 bases for J; bases not matched to a gene: 6. CDR3 protein: CASSLRAGSSYEQYF. CDR3 DNA: TGTGCCAGCAGTTTACGAGCGGGGAGCTCCTACGAGCAGTACTTC.

The V call is TRBV6-5, the J call TRBJ2-2; TRBD1 aligns across 11 bases. Germline CDR1 is MNHEY and CDR2 is SVGAGI. J was trimmed by 5 bases and V by 5 bases; bases with no gene match: 4. The CDR3 totals 15 residues. The DNA for the CDR3 is TGTGCCAGCAGTCGCGGGACAGGGGGGACCGGGGAGCTGTTTTTT. Amino acids: CASSRGTGGTGELFF.

The V and J genes are TRBV6-5 and TRBJ1-1, with 10 bases identical to TRBD1. The V segment lost 5 bases and the J segment 0 bases; nucleotides outside the gene matches: 3. Germline loops: CDR1 MNHEY, CDR2 SVGAGI. The CDR3 totals 15 residues. The CDR3: CASSHDRGLNTEAFF. CDR3 nucleotide sequence: TGTGCCAGCAGTCACGACAGGGGGCTGAACACTGAAGCTTTCTTT.

The rearrangement uses TRBV7-2 and TRBJ2-7, with a weak D call TRBD1 (5 bases). V lost 5 bases and J 0 bases, leaving 11 bases between the germline ends. In germline, CDR1 is SGHTA, CDR2 FQGNSA. The CDR3 extends over 14 amino acids. In DNA, the CDR3 is TGTGCCAGCAGCCGTCGGACACACTCCTACGAGCAGTACTTC. Residues: CASSRRTHSYEQYF. The complete variable domain, with remaining parts taken from reference TRBV7-2 and TRBJ2-7, reads GAGVSQSPSNKVTEKGKDVELRCDPISGHTALYWYRQSLGQGLEFLIYFQGNSAPDKSGLPSDRFSAERTGGSVSTLTIQRTQQEDSAVYLCASSRRTHSYEQYFGPGTRLTVT.

The chain employs TRBV27 and TRBJ2-7, with 10 bases aligning to TRBD2. The CDR3 length is 15 residues. Germline assignment: CDR1 MNHEY and CDR2 SMNVEV (reference sequence). V shed 5 bases, J shed 2 bases, and the junction held 6 bases outside the gene matches. The DNA for the CDR3 is TGTGCCAGCAGTGATAGCGGGAGGACTACCTACGAGCAGTACTTC. It encodes CASSDSGRTTYEQYF.

CDR3 nucleotide sequence: TGTGCCAGCAGGAGGCAGGGTACCGAAAAACTGTTTTTT. Translating it yields CASRRQGTEKLFF. The chain has TRBV14 and TRBJ1-4; maybe TRBD1 (5 bases). Germline V gives CDR1 SGHDN, CDR2 FVKESK. The CDR3 spans 13 residues. V lost 6 bases to trimming and J lost 8 bases, with 13 bases between them. The full variable domain, in which reference TRBV14 and TRBJ1-4 provide the parts outside the CDR3, is EAGVTQFPSHSVIEKGQTVTLRCDPISGHDNLYWYRRVMGKEIKFLLHFVKESKQDESGMPNNRFLAERTGGTYSTLKVQPAELEDSGVYFCASRRQGTEKLFFGSGTQLSVL.

This sequence joins TRBV2 and TRBJ2-6; D is uncertain. Looked up from germline, CDR1 is SNHLY and CDR2 is FYNNEI. V was clipped by 7 bases and J by 1 base, with 5 bases between them. This CDR3 spans 13 amino acids. The CDR3 spells CASILSGANVLTF. The DNA for the CDR3 is TGTGCCAGCATTCTATCTGGGGCCAACGTCCTGACTTTC.

The genes are TRBV21-1 and TRBJ1-4; the table's D call, TRBD1, was not checked against the DNA. TRBV21-1 is designated a pseudogene. This CDR3 has 12 residues. CDR3 bases: TGTGCCAGCAAGATGCGGGACAGTAAACTGTTTTTT. It codes for CASKMRDSKLFF.

DNA for the CDR3: TGTGCCAGCAGCCGGGCGGGCTCCCCGATGAACGAGCAGTACTTC. Translated, it gives CASSRAGSPMNEQYF. This chain links TRBV6-5 with TRBJ2-7; possibly TRBD2 for D (5 bases). The CDR3 extends over 15 amino acids. Trimming took 6 bases from V and 5 from J, leaving 20 bases between them. From germline, CDR1 is MNHEY and CDR2 SVGAGI.

With respect to this clone: Additional DNA sequences in this sample encode the identical CDR3. V and J are TRBV2 and TRBJ2-5; D is unclear. The CDR3 extends over 14 amino acids. CDR1 SNHLY and CDR2 FYNNEI come from the germline V gene. V was shortened by 3 bases and J by 5 bases, with 13 bases between the two germline ends. Written as DNA, the CDR3 is TGTGCCAGCAGTGACCGTCCTGGTCCGGAGACCCAGTACTTC. Translated, it gives CASSDRPGPETQYF.

V usage is TRBV10-3 and J usage is TRBJ1-1, with a tentative D call TRBD1 (5 bases). In germline, CDR1 is ENHRY, CDR2 SYGVKD. CDR3 size: 17 residues. With 2 bases removed from V and 1 base from J, the gap between germline ends came to 17 bases. The CDR3 loop reads CAISETDFGGENTEAFF. As DNA, the CDR3 is TGTGCCATCAGTGAGACCGACTTTGGAGGGGAGAACACTGAAGCTTTCTTT.

This clone occurred a few times. The chain combines TRBV7-3 with TRBJ1-1; D gene uncertain. From germline, CDR1 is SGHTA and CDR2 FQGTGA. The CDR3 has 13 amino acids. Trimming removed 1 base at V and 1 base at J, with 4 bases between. CDR3 nucleotides: TGTGCCAGCAGCTTAATGCCGAACACTGAAGCTTTCTTT. It yields the protein CASSLMPNTEAFF.

The chain couples TRBV7-9 to TRBJ2-3; 7 bases match TRBD1. CDR3 length: 15 residues. The V gene's germline CDR1 is SEHNR and CDR2 FQNEAQ (reference sequence). With V trimmed by 3 bases and J by 2 bases, 5 bases remained unmatched. Here the CDR3 reads CASSFGTDPTDTQYF. The CDR3 DNA reads TGTGCCAGCAGCTTCGGGACAGACCCCACAGATACGCAGTATTTT.

The chain recombines TRBV7-3 with TRBJ1-5, with 7 bases aligning to TRBD1. Germline CDR1 SGHTA, CDR2 FQGTGA. The CDR3 covers 16 residues. V was clipped by 5 bases and J by 2 bases; unmatched bases: 9. The chain's CDR3 is CASSHRGPTGNQPQHF. CDR3 in DNA: TGTGCCAGCAGCCACAGGGGACCGACAGGCAATCAGCCCCAGCATTTT. Full variable domain (missing parts from reference TRBV7-3 and TRBJ1-5): GAGVSQTPSNKVTEKGKYVELRCDPISGHTALYWYRQSLGQGPEFLIYFQGTGAADDSGLPNDRFFAVRPEGSVSTLKIQRTERGDSAVYLCASSHRGPTGNQPQHFGDGTRLSIL.

This chain joins TRBV5-4 and TRBJ2-5; 11 nucleotides align to TRBD1. This CDR3 is 14 amino acids long. Germline lookup yields CDR1 SGHNT and CDR2 YYREEE (reference sequence). V trimming: 4 bases; J trimming: 5 bases; junction bases outside the gene matches: 4. The CDR3 reads CASSMDRGLETQYF. The CDR3 DNA follows: TGTGCCAGCAGCATGGACAGGGGGCTTGAGACCCAGTACTTC.

This rearrangement joins TRBV28 to TRBJ1-5, with 8 bases matching TRBD1. Trimming at V came to 6 bases and at J to 5 bases, leaving 6 bases not matched to a gene. The germline V gene has CDR1 MDHEN and CDR2 SYDVKM. The CDR3 runs to 14 residues. The CDR3 is CASRRTGYYQPQHF. DNA for the CDR3: TGTGCCAGCAGGCGGACAGGGTATTATCAGCCCCAGCATTTT.

V gene TRBV6-6 combines with J gene TRBJ2-7; D could derive from TRBD1 or TRBD2 (5 bases each). V gave up 2 bases and J gave up 2 bases, with 13 bases separating them. The CDR3 runs to 15 residues. Germline assignment: CDR1 MNHNY and CDR2 SVGAGI (reference sequence). CDR3 amino acids: CASSYVVEGTYEQYF. Here the CDR3 DNA reads TGTGCCAGCAGTTACGTGGTAGAGGGGACCTACGAGCAGTACTTC.

The rearrangement joins TRBV10-1 to TRBJ2-5; tentative D call: TRBD2 (5 bases). CDR3 length: 15 residues. V was cut by 3 bases and J by 2 bases, with 13 bases left in between. Germline V gives CDR1 WNHNN, CDR2 SYGVQD (reference sequence). The CDR3 loop reads CASSESGIGQETQYF. The CDR3 coding sequence is TGCGCCAGCAGTGAATCGGGGATAGGGCAAGAGACCCAGTACTTC.

The CDR3 reads CASSYSGLNTEAFF. The CDR3 region has the DNA TGTGCCAGCAGTTACTCGGGTTTGAACACTGAAGCTTTCTTT. V and J are TRBV6-5 and TRBJ1-1, with no clear D. V was trimmed by 0 bases and J by 0 bases, leaving 5 bases between them. The CDR3 is 14 residues long. Germline V lookup: CDR1 MNHEY, CDR2 SVGAGI.